These 14 T cell receptor beta chains share one sample of origin, sequenced in a study of T cells after yellow fever vaccination. TCRdb used MiXCR to reprocess the 5' RACE reads, holding one entry per CDR3 protein. The sample lists roughly 74,000 distinct CDR3 sequences; around 6.5% were seen once. The source was CD8+ T cells sorted from PBMCs, collected 5 days after the first yellow fever vaccination. Receptors originate from a young man who received the YFV17D yellow fever vaccine.

There are many counts of this clonotype. The chain couples TRBV2 to TRBJ2-4; the D is unclear. Germline CDR1 reads SNHLY; CDR2 reads FYNNEI. The CDR3 runs to 14 residues. Trimming left V 3 bases short and J 0 bases short, with 6 bases between. The CDR3, as DNA: TGTGCCAGCAGTGACCCTTTAGCCAAAAACATTCAGTACTTC. As protein: CASSDPLAKNIQYF.

This clonotype was seen a handful of times. As DNA, the CDR3 is TGTGCCAGCAGCAATATAGGGACTGCAGAAGAGACCCAGTACTTC. Translating gives CASSNIGTAEETQYF. The chain couples TRBV11-2 to TRBJ2-5; D is possibly TRBD2 (6 bases). CDR1 is SGHAT, CDR2 FQNNGV, per germline. The CDR3 runs 15 residues. The germline V and J ends were trimmed by 5 bases and 3 bases, with 16 bases remaining between them.

The rearrangement links TRBV7-9 to TRBJ1-2, with D possibly TRBD1 on 6 matching bases. The length of the CDR3 is 15 residues. Per germline, CDR1 SEHNR and CDR2 FQNEAQ (reference sequence). The ends were cut back, 5 bases at V and 5 bases at J, with 18 bases in the middle. CDR3 DNA: TGTGCCAGCAGCCCGACCTTGGAGGGGGTATATGGCTACACCTTC. As protein: CASSPTLEGVYGYTF.

In nucleotides, the CDR3 is TGTGCCAGCAGCCCAACCGCCGGCGGCACTGAAGCTTTCTTT. It codes for CASSPTAGGTEAFF. The chain uses TRBV7-6 and TRBJ1-1; D is uncertain. V lost 5 bases and J lost 4, with 14 bases in between. Looked up from germline, CDR1 is SGHVS and CDR2 is FNYEAQ. This CDR3 comprises 14 residues.

Many counts were recorded for this clonotype. The chain combines TRBV27 with TRBJ2-1, with 7 bases aligning to TRBD2. The CDR3 runs to 16 residues. Germline lookup yields CDR1 MNHEY and CDR2 SMNVEV (reference sequence). Unmatched junction bases numbered 7, after V lost 5 bases and J lost 0 bases. CDR3 sequence: CASSPRRGSSYNEQFF. CDR3 DNA sequence: TGTGCCAGCAGTCCTCGGCGGGGGTCCTCCTACAATGAGCAGTTCTTC.

This clonotype was counted between two and nine times. This chain links TRBV6-5 with TRBJ2-5; the match to TRBD1 covers 9 bases. This CDR3 has 16 residues. With 2 bases clipped from V and 4 bases from J, the junction kept 8 bases outside the gene matches. Germline V gene data show CDR1 as MNHEY and CDR2 as SVGAGI. The CDR3 loop is CASSYRTGERPETQYF. The CDR3 DNA sequence: TGTGCCAGCAGTTACCGGACAGGGGAGAGGCCAGAGACCCAGTACTTC.

V usage is TRBV6-1 and J usage is TRBJ2-1; D is undetermined. Trimming left V 5 bases short and J 8 bases short, with 16 bases between. This CDR3 has 14 residues. Germline V lookup: CDR1 MNHNS, CDR2 SASEGT. CDR3 amino acids: CASSPARVLDEQFF. The CDR3 coding sequence is TGTGCCAGCAGTCCCGCACGGGTTCTGGATGAGCAGTTCTTC.

The sample holds many counts of this clonotype. The chain is built from TRBV12-3 or TRBV12-4 and TRBJ2-5; no clear D. This CDR3 is built from 14 residues. V lost 6 bases, J lost 3 bases, and 14 bases lay in between. DNA of the CDR3: TGTGCCAGCAGCCCGGGCGGAGATAAAGAGACCCAGTACTTC. Translation: CASSPGGDKETQYF.

This clonotype was counted many times. The rearrangement links TRBV27 to TRBJ2-1; TRBD2 might be the D (6 bases). The V end was cut by 3 bases, the J end by 6 bases, with 6 bases between. CDR1 is MNHEY and CDR2 is SMNVEV in the germline V gene (reference sequence). The CDR3 consists of 12 residues. The CDR3 region has the DNA TGTGCCAGCAGTTTGCGGGGCAATGAGCAGTTCTTC. Protein product: CASSLRGNEQFF.

There are many counts of this clonotype. CDR3: CASSFGANTEAFF. For the CDR3, the DNA is TGTGCCAGCAGTTTTGGAGCGAACACTGAAGCTTTCTTT. This chain joins TRBV28 and TRBJ1-1; D not certain. The ends were cut back, 3 bases at V and 1 base at J, with 6 bases in the middle. Germline V lookup: CDR1 MDHEN, CDR2 SYDVKM. CDR3 length: 13 residues. Full variable domain (remainder filled in from reference TRBV28 and TRBJ1-1): DVKVTQSSRYLVKRTGEKVFLECVQDMDHENMFWYRQDPGLGLRLIYFSYDVKMKEKGDIPEGYSVSREKKERFSLILESASTNQTSMYLCASSFGANTEAFFGQGTRLTVV.

In its sample, this clonotype was seen a few times. This sequence joins TRBV6-5 and TRBJ1-5; a possible D gene is TRBD1 (5 bases). The CDR3 totals 14 residues. Trimming took 5 bases from V and 2 from J, leaving 10 bases between them. Germline loops: CDR1 MNHEY, CDR2 SVGAGI. CDR3 loop: CASSNQGGNQPQHF. The CDR3 nucleotides are TGTGCCAGCAGTAACCAGGGCGGCAATCAGCCCCAGCATTTT.

This clonotype turned up a few times. The J gene is TRBJ1-1, the V gene TRBV7-2, with 7 positions matching TRBD1. Germline CDR1 and CDR2: SGHTA and FQGNSA. The ends lost 0 bases at V and 5 bases at J; junction bases unmatched: 6. The CDR3 is made up of 15 amino acids. The CDR3 coding sequence is TGTGCCAGCAGCTTAGCAGACAGGGAGGTAACTGAAGCTTTCTTT. It specifies CASSLADREVTEAFF.

The chain couples TRBV20-1 to TRBJ2-3; D is unresolved. The germline V gene encodes CDR1 DFQATT and CDR2 SNEGSKA (reference sequence). V shed 6 bases and J shed 1 base, with 8 bases lying between them. The CDR3 runs 12 residues. The CDR3 bases are TGCAGTGCCTCCCCGGGCACAGATACGCAGTATTTT. Translating gives CSASPGTDTQYF.

The chain is built from TRBV6-1 and TRBJ2-7; TRBD2 aligns across 11 bases. In germline, CDR1 is MNHNS, CDR2 SASEGT. With 8 bases clipped from V and 1 base from J, the junction kept 4 bases outside the gene matches. The CDR3 is 14 residues long. In DNA form, the CDR3 reads TGTGCCAGCCAACTAGCGGGGGATTCCTACGAGCAGTACTTC. Its protein product is CASQLAGDSYEQYF.